Below, 12 T cell receptor beta chains from the same sample are listed, as sequenced in a study of naive CD8 T cells in extremely preterm neonates. Without labor or membrane rupture, elective cesareans at roughly 37-42 weeks supplied term cord blood. TCRdb keeps only in-frame clones here, not all; method: immunoSEQ multiplex PCR. The sample lists around 6,000 clones; around 98% were seen once. Sequencing was performed on naive CD8+ T cells from cord blood. The receptors were sampled from a newborn in good health.

V gene TRBV7-2 combines with J gene TRBJ1-1; D unclear. The CDR3 has 13 amino acids. Trimming shortened V by 1 base and J by 4 bases, and 7 bases separated the two germline ends. Germline loops: CDR1 SGHTA, CDR2 FQGNSA. CDR3 sequence (DNA): TGTGCCAGCAGCTTAGAACCTAGCACTGAAGCTTTCTTT. It translates to CASSLEPSTEAFF.

This clone was found once. The chain combines TRBV5-8 with TRBJ1-6; TRBD1 is a possible D gene (6 bases). V dropped 5 bases and J dropped 16 bases, with 19 bases sitting between them. Germline V gene sequence: CDR1 SGHTS, CDR2 YDEGEE. The CDR3 is 13 residues long. The CDR3 nucleotides read TGTGCCAGCAGAGGCAGGCAGGGGTTGACGCTCCACTTT. Its translation is CASRGRQGLTLHF.

This sequence joins TRBV27 and TRBJ2-5; perhaps TRBD2 as D (5 bases). V was clipped by 6 bases and J by 4 bases, with 12 bases between them. CDR3 length equals 13 residues. CDR1 is MNHEY, CDR2 SMNVEV, per germline (reference sequence). CDR3 region: CASSGLLGETQYF. The CDR3 nucleotides read TGTGCCAGCAGCGGACTGCTAGGAGAGACCCAGTACTTC.

This chain joins TRBV5-1 and TRBJ2-3, with D perhaps TRBD1 (6 bases). Trimming left V 3 bases short and J 2 bases short, with 13 bases between. The CDR3 loop spans 15 amino acids. Germline-derived CDR1 and CDR2 are SGHRS and YFSETQ. The CDR3 here is CASSWDIPYTDTQYF. As DNA, the CDR3 is TGCGCCAGCAGCTGGGACATCCCTTACACAGATACGCAGTATTTT.

The V call is TRBV5-4, the J call TRBJ1-1; D call uncertain. This CDR3 is 13 amino acids long. Trimming took off 2 bases at V and 6 bases at J, with 11 bases between the two ends. CDR1 and CDR2 (germline): SGHNT, YYREEE (reference sequence). CDR3 residues: CASSFPTNAEAFF. For the CDR3, the DNA is TGTGCCAGCAGCTTCCCTACTAACGCTGAAGCTTTCTTT.

The rearrangement uses TRBV13 and TRBJ2-7, with TRBD2 matching 8 bases. There are 15 residues in the CDR3. Germline-derived CDR1 and CDR2 are PRHDT and FYEKMQ (reference sequence). V was pared by 0 bases and J by 7 bases, with 8 bases of the junction left unmatched. The CDR3 DNA reads as TGTGCCAGCAGCTTAGGCCCGGGGGGGCCGGGAGAGCAGTACTTC. Translating it yields CASSLGPGGPGEQYF.

This chain joins TRBV7-3 and TRBJ1-2; the match to TRBD1 covers 8 bases. Trimming cost V 1 base and J 4 bases; bases outside gene matches: 2. Per germline, CDR1 SGHTA and CDR2 FQGTGA. The CDR3 has 14 amino acids. The CDR3 DNA follows: TGTGCCAGCAGCTTAAGGGACAGGCCCTATGGCTACACCTTC. This codes for CASSLRDRPYGYTF.

The CDR3 loop reads CASTSGLAGNTGELFF. The CDR3, as DNA: TGTGCCAGCACCTCGGGGTTAGCGGGTAACACCGGGGAGCTGTTTTTT. The genes are TRBV2 and TRBJ2-2; 7 nucleotides line up with TRBD2. V shed 7 bases, J shed 2 bases, and the junction held 10 bases outside the gene matches. The germline gives CDR1 SNHLY, CDR2 FYNNEI. This CDR3 is built from 16 residues.

The chain employs TRBV28 and TRBJ1-6; D is unclear. Germline V gene lookup returns CDR1 MDHEN and CDR2 SYDVKM. V was clipped by 6 bases and J by 2 bases, with 14 bases between them. The CDR3 is made up of 16 amino acids. CDR3 amino acids: CASSPGSGPYNSPLHF. For the CDR3, the DNA is TGTGCCAGCAGCCCAGGCTCAGGTCCCTATAATTCACCCCTCCACTTT.

The genes are TRBV19 and TRBJ2-1, with 11 bases that match TRBD2. The CDR3 is 14 amino acids. Germline V lookup: CDR1 LNHDA, CDR2 SQIVND (reference sequence). V lost 2 bases to trimming and J lost 6 bases; unmatched junction nucleotides: 0. The DNA of the CDR3 is TGTGCCAGTAGTATAACTAGCGGGAGCAATGAGCAGTTCTTC. Its protein is CASSITSGSNEQFF.

The CDR3 bases are TGCGCCAGCAGCCCCCACTATGGTTCCACCGGGGAGCTGTTTTTT. It specifies CASSPHYGSTGELFF. This rearrangement joins TRBV4-3 to TRBJ2-2; D is uncertain. The germline CDR1 and CDR2 sequences are LGHNA and YSLEER. The CDR3 spans 15 residues. V dropped 4 bases and J dropped 4 bases, with 13 bases sitting between them.

The chain carries TRBV7-9 and TRBJ1-2; D not certain. This CDR3 has 12 residues. Germline V gene sequence: CDR1 SEHNR, CDR2 FQNEAQ (reference sequence). Trimming pared 2 bases from V and 8 bases from J, leaving 9 bases between. The CDR3 DNA reads TGTGCCAGCAGCTTAACCCAGAACGGCTACACCTTC. This gives the protein CASSLTQNGYTF.